The 17 T cell receptor beta chains below were found in one sample sequenced in a study of cytomegalovirus exposure and HLA in healthy donors. Here immunoSEQ multiplex PCR was the method, and the copy in TCRdb shows in-frame clones only, minus some. The sample consists of 60,000 or so clones, about 90% of them appearing once. The source material was PBMCs. These receptors were taken from a woman aged 18-29 years in good health and CMV-seronegative.

The chain uses TRBV27 and TRBJ2-5, with 7 bases identical to TRBD1. V lost 4 bases, J lost 2 bases, and 7 bases stayed unmatched. The CDR3 has 15 residues. CDR1 and CDR2 (germline): MNHEY, SMNVEV (reference sequence). The CDR3 loop reads CASSSPGQSQETQYF. CDR3 nucleotides: TGTGCCAGCAGTTCCCCGGGACAGTCTCAAGAGACCCAGTACTTC.

V and J are TRBV29-1 and TRBJ2-7; a weak D match, TRBD1 (6 bases). Germline V gene data show CDR1 as SQVTM and CDR2 as ANQGSEA. V lost 4 bases to trimming and J lost 0 bases, with 16 bases between them. This CDR3 contains 15 residues. CDR3 residues: CSVADYRDYSYEQYF. The CDR3 DNA reads as TGCAGCGTTGCCGACTACAGGGATTACTCCTACGAGCAGTACTTC.

The chain employs TRBV19 and TRBJ2-1, with a possible D match to TRBD1 (6 bases). V lost 5 bases to trimming and J lost 6 bases, with 14 bases between them. Germline CDR1 reads LNHDA; CDR2 reads SQIVND (reference sequence). This CDR3 contains 14 residues. The CDR3 reads CASSPRQDGNEQFF. DNA of the CDR3: TGTGCCAGTAGTCCTCGACAGGATGGCAATGAGCAGTTCTTC.

The V and J genes are TRBV28 and TRBJ2-6, with D tentatively TRBD1 (6 bases). The V end lost 6 bases, the J end lost 4 bases, and 13 bases lay between the germline ends. The CDR3 length is 15 residues. Germline V gene sequence: CDR1 MDHEN, CDR2 SYDVKM. CDR3 protein: CASRSRGSGANVLTF. The DNA for the CDR3 is TGTGCCAGCAGGTCCAGGGGCTCCGGGGCCAACGTCCTGACTTTC. The whole variable domain, filled in from reference TRBV28 and TRBJ2-6, reads DVKVTQSSRYLVKRTGEKVFLECVQDMDHENMFWYRQDPGLGLRLIYFSYDVKMKEKGDIPEGYSVSREKKERFSLILESASTNQTSMYLCASRSRGSGANVLTFGAGSRLTVL.

V usage is TRBV21-1 and J usage is TRBJ1-1. TRBV21-1 is a pseudogene. The CDR3 contains 15 residues. This CDR3 reads CASTLGSSRGTEAFF. The CDR3 nucleotides are TGTGCCAGCACCCTAGGGAGCTCTCGGGGCACTGAAGCTTTCTTT.

The chain employs TRBV5-8 and TRBJ1-2; D is possibly TRBD1 (5 bases). This CDR3 spans 17 amino acids. V lost 3 bases and J 3 bases, leaving 21 bases between the germline ends. The germline V gene encodes CDR1 SGHTS and CDR2 YDEGEE. DNA of the CDR3: TGTGCCAGCAGCTCCCGGAGGGGCGGGCCGTTGGACTATGGCTACACCTTC. Translation gives CASSSRRGGPLDYGYTF.

This chain links TRBV2 with TRBJ1-2; TRBD1 aligns across 7 bases. CDR1 SNHLY and CDR2 FYNNEI come from the germline V gene. V lost 6 bases and J lost 6; bases outside the gene matches: 10. The CDR3 has 14 amino acids. The CDR3 nucleotides read TGTGCCAGCAGCCTAATACAGGGGAAAGATGGCTACACCTTC. Translation: CASSLIQGKDGYTF.

The V and J genes are TRBV19 and TRBJ1-4; D perhaps matches TRBD1 (5 bases). The CDR3 contains 13 residues. CDR1 is LNHDA and CDR2 is SQIVND in the germline V gene (reference sequence). Between the trimmed V and J ends, which lost 3 bases and 11 bases, there was a span of 13 bases. This CDR3 reads CASSMGQDWKLFF. CDR3 sequence (DNA): TGTGCCAGTAGTATGGGGCAGGATTGGAAACTGTTTTTT.

In this sample, this clone turned up a few times. This chain connects TRBV18 to TRBJ2-7; the D gene is possibly TRBD1 (6 bases). Trimming took 4 bases from V and 2 from J, leaving 12 bases between them. Germline-derived CDR1 and CDR2 are KGHSH and LQKENI. This CDR3 has 14 residues. CDR3 protein: CASSRRTATYEQYF. The CDR3 DNA reads as TGTGCCAGCTCACGGCGGACAGCCACCTACGAGCAGTACTTC.

The J gene is TRBJ2-5, the V gene TRBV27; tentatively, D is TRBD1 (6 bases). V lost 3 bases to trimming and J lost 4 bases, with 12 bases between them. Germline V gene data show CDR1 as MNHEY and CDR2 as SMNVEV (reference sequence). The CDR3 totals 14 residues. In nucleotides, the CDR3 is TGTGCCAGCAGTTTTCTGGGGGCAGGAGAGACCCAGTACTTC. Protein: CASSFLGAGETQYF.

The chain couples TRBV6-5 to TRBJ2-7; the D gene is possibly TRBD1 (5 bases). Trimming cost V 2 bases and J 6 bases, with 17 bases left between them. The CDR3 is 15 amino acids. Germline V gives CDR1 MNHEY, CDR2 SVGAGI. The CDR3, as DNA: TGTGCCAGCAGTTACGGGGCCTCTGCCCCCTCCGAGCAGTACTTC. This encodes CASSYGASAPSEQYF.

The CDR3 sequence is CSVTRDSMNTEAFF. DNA of the CDR3: TGCAGCGTCACCCGGGACAGCATGAACACTGAAGCTTTCTTT. The chain combines TRBV29-1 with TRBJ1-1, with TRBD1 matching over 7 bases. CDR3 length equals 14 residues. With V trimmed by 6 bases and J by 0 bases, 7 bases remained unmatched. In germline, CDR1 is SQVTM, CDR2 ANQGSEA. The whole variable domain, remainder taken from reference TRBV29-1 and TRBJ1-1, is SAVISQKPSRDICQRGTSLTIQCQVDSQVTMMFWYRQQPGQSLTLIATANQGSEATYESGFVIDKFPISRPNLTFSTLTVSNMSPEDSSIYLCSVTRDSMNTEAFFGQGTRLTVV.

V and J are TRBV7-9 and TRBJ2-7; 10 bases fit TRBD1. V was clipped by 7 bases and J by 2 bases; unmatched bases: 8. This CDR3 region has 15 residues. CDR1 is SEHNR and CDR2 is FQNEAQ in the germline V gene (reference sequence). For the CDR3, the DNA is TGTGCCAGCATGCGGGGACAGGGGACAGCCTACGAGCAGTACTTC. This gives the protein CASMRGQGTAYEQYF.

V and J are TRBV6-1 and TRBJ1-2; 9 bases line up with TRBD1. The germline V gene has CDR1 MNHNS and CDR2 SASEGT. After removal of 1 base from V and 4 bases from J, the junction contained 7 bases not matched to a gene. The CDR3 consists of 16 residues. DNA of the CDR3: TGTGCCAGCAGTGAAGATGGGACAGGGTTTGGCTATGGCTACACCTTC. Translated, it gives CASSEDGTGFGYGYTF.

The chain recombines TRBV4-2 with TRBJ2-1, with TRBD2 identical over 11 bases. Trimming took 0 bases from V and 8 from J; bases not matched to a gene: 15. CDR3 size: 19 residues. Germline V lookup: CDR1 LGHNA, CDR2 YNFKEQ. The CDR3 loop reads CASSQDPPGFSGRADEQFF. The CDR3, as DNA: TGTGCCAGCAGCCAAGATCCTCCTGGGTTTAGCGGGAGGGCCGATGAGCAGTTCTTC.

The gene calls are TRBV28 and TRBJ1-5; tentative D call: TRBD1 (6 bases). The CDR3 loop spans 14 amino acids. Germline CDR1 and CDR2: MDHEN and SYDVKM. Deletions cut 6 bases from V and 1 base from J, with 10 bases between. CDR3 protein: CASRNQGSNQPQHF. CDR3 nucleotides: TGTGCCAGCAGAAACCAGGGGAGCAATCAGCCCCAGCATTTT. The full variable domain, with the rest looked up from reference TRBV28 and TRBJ1-5, is DVKVTQSSRYLVKRTGEKVFLECVQDMDHENMFWYRQDPGLGLRLIYFSYDVKMKEKGDIPEGYSVSREKKERFSLILESASTNQTSMYLCASRNQGSNQPQHFGDGTRLSIL.

This chain connects TRBV19 to TRBJ1-4; D perhaps matches TRBD1 (6 bases). CDR3 length: 14 amino acids. Germline V gene data show CDR1 as LNHDA and CDR2 as SQIVND (reference sequence). V lost 3 bases and J 4 bases, leaving 9 bases between the germline ends. The CDR3 loop reads CASSIRDINEKLFF. CDR3 nucleotide sequence: TGTGCCAGTAGTATCCGGGACATTAATGAAAAACTGTTTTTT. Complete variable domain (other parts from reference TRBV19 and TRBJ1-4): DGGITQSPKYLFRKEGQNVTLSCEQNLNHDAMYWYRQDPGQGLRLIYYSQIVNDFQKGDIAEGYSVSREKKESFPLTVTSAQKNPTAFYLCASSIRDINEKLFFGSGTQLSVL.